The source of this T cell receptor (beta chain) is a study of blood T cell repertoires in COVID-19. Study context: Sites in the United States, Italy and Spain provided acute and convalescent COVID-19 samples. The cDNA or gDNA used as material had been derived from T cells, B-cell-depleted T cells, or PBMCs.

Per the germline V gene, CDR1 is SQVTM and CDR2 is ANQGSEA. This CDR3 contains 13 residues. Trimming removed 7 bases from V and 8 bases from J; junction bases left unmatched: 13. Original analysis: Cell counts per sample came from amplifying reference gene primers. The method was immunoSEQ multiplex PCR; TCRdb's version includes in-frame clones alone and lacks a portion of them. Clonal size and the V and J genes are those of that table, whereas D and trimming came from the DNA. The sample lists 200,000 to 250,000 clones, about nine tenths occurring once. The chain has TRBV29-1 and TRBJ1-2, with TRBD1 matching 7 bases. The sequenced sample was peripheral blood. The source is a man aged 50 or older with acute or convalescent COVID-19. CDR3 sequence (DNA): TGCAGCGGAGGGGGCGCGAGCCTCGGGGGCTACACCTTC. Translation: CSGGGASLGGYTF.